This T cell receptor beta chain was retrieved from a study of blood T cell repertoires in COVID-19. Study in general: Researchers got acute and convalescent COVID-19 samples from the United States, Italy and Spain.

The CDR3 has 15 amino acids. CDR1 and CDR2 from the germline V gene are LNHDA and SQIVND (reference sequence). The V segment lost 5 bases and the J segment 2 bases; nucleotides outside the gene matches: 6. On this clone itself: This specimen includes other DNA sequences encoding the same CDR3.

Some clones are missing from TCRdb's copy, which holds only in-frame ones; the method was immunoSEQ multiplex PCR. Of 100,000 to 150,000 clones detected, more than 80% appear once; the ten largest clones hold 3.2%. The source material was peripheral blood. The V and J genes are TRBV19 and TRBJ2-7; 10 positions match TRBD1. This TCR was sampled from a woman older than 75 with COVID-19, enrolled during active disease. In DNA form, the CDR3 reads TGTGCCAGTAGTTCCCGGGACAGGGGAGCCTACGAGCAGTACTTC. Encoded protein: CASSSRDRGAYEQYF.